One and the same sample provided the 21 T cell receptor beta chains below, sequenced in a study of blood T cell repertoires in COVID-19. Profiled with immunoSEQ multiplex PCR; TCRdb holds only in-frame clones, not every one. The sample has a few hundred thousand clones, roughly four fifths seen once; the top ten hold 15% to 19%. Sample: peripheral blood. Receptors were obtained from a person aged 70 to 79 with COVID-19, enrolled during active disease.

CDR3 in amino acids: CASSQVGWNNEQFF. The CDR3 DNA is TGTGCCAGCAGCCAAGTCGGGTGGAACAATGAGCAGTTCTTC. V usage is TRBV3-1 (or the pseudogene TRBV3-2) and J usage is TRBJ2-1; no firm D call. Trimming left V 1 base short and J 5 bases short, with 9 bases between. Germline V CDR1 and CDR2: LGHDT, YNNKEL (reference sequence). The CDR3 sequence is 14 residues long.

V and J are TRBV23-1 and TRBJ2-7, with D possibly TRBD2 on 6 matching bases. TRBV23-1 is designated an ORF whose function remains uncertain. V lost 11 bases to trimming and J lost 3 bases, with 29 bases between them. The CDR3 is 17 residues long. The CDR3 DNA is TGCGCCGTTACCGACGGGGGAGGTAACCAGGAAGGCTACGAGCAGTACTTC. Encoded protein: CAVTDGGGNQEGYEQYF.

This chain uses TRBV6-1 with TRBJ1-2; unclear D gene. The germline V gene has CDR1 MNHNS and CDR2 SASEGT. Between the trimmed V and J ends, which lost 1 base and 2 bases, there was a span of 17 bases. The CDR3 sequence is 17 residues long. The CDR3 DNA follows: TGTGCCAGCAGTGAAGGGGAGACTCTCTTTCGAAACTATGGCTACACCTTC. It encodes CASSEGETLFRNYGYTF.

The genes are TRBV6-6 and TRBJ2-7, with 8 positions matching TRBD1. J lost 4 bases, V lost 6 bases, and 14 bases had no gene match. The CDR3 totals 16 residues. Per germline, CDR1 MNHNY and CDR2 SVGAGI (reference sequence). CDR3 DNA: TGTGCCAGCAGCCCGAACGACAGGGGCGATCCTTACGAGCAGTACTTC. The encoded protein is CASSPNDRGDPYEQYF.

CDR3 loop: CASSLVRDRFKWNTEAFF. CDR3 DNA: TGTGCCAGCAGCTTAGTTCGGGACAGGTTTAAATGGAACACTGAAGCTTTCTTT. The V and J genes are TRBV11-3 and TRBJ1-1; 8 nucleotides align to TRBD1. The germline V gene has CDR1 SGHNT and CDR2 YENEEA. This CDR3 has 18 residues. V was clipped by 1 base and J by 1 base; unmatched bases: 11.

The chain employs TRBV5-1 and TRBJ2-7; D possibly corresponds to TRBD1 (6 bases). The germline CDR1 and CDR2 sequences are SGHRS and YFSETQ. This CDR3 is built from 14 residues. V was shortened by 4 bases and J by 6 bases, with 17 bases between the two germline ends. The CDR3 spells CASSPGQTPFEQYF. CDR3 bases: TGCGCCAGCAGCCCAGGACAGACCCCTTTCGAGCAGTACTTC.

The chain has TRBV27 and TRBJ2-2, with D possibly being TRBD2 (5 bases). The CDR3 totals 15 residues. CDR1 and CDR2 (germline): MNHEY, SMNVEV (reference sequence). V gave up 6 bases and J gave up 0 bases, with 11 bases separating them. In DNA form, the CDR3 reads TGTGCCAGCAGGGAAAGCGGCGCGAACACCGGGGAGCTGTTTTTT. Protein sequence: CASRESGANTGELFF.

The chain recombines TRBV28 with TRBJ2-2; D is perhaps TRBD1 (5 bases). The length of the CDR3 is 15 residues. Trimming cost V 5 bases and J 7 bases, with 17 bases left between them. The germline V gene has CDR1 MDHEN and CDR2 SYDVKM. The DNA for the CDR3 is TGTGCCAGCAGTGGTGGGGCACCCGTGTTCGGGGAGCTGTTTTTT. Translating gives CASSGGAPVFGELFF.

The chain links TRBV6-6 to TRBJ1-2; 7 bases align to TRBD1. J lost 7 bases, V lost 6 bases, and 8 bases had no gene match. The V gene's germline CDR1 is MNHNY and CDR2 SVGAGI (reference sequence). This CDR3 is built from 13 residues. The CDR3 protein is CASRGGQLPGYTF. CDR3 nucleotide sequence: TGTGCCAGCAGGGGGGGACAGTTGCCTGGCTACACCTTC.

The rearrangement joins TRBV7-9 to TRBJ1-6; D not certain. Trimming took 3 bases from V and 10 from J, leaving 10 bases between them. CDR3 length: 13 amino acids. Germline V gives CDR1 SEHNR, CDR2 FQNEAQ (reference sequence). CDR3 loop: CASSFEALSPLHF. The CDR3 region has the DNA TGTGCCAGCAGCTTTGAAGCGCTCTCACCCCTCCACTTT.

The chain couples TRBV9 to TRBJ1-6; D perhaps matches TRBD1 (6 bases). Germline V gene sequence: CDR1 SGDLS, CDR2 YYNGEE. This CDR3 spans 17 amino acids. V was trimmed by 3 bases and J by 5 bases, leaving 18 bases between them. CDR3 loop: CASSATDSIIHNSPLHF. The CDR3 nucleotides are TGTGCCAGCAGCGCGACGGACAGCATAATCCATAATTCACCCCTCCACTTT.

The V and J genes are TRBV7-2 and TRBJ2-7; D possibly corresponds to TRBD2 (6 bases). The CDR3 sequence is 13 residues long. From germline, CDR1 is SGHTA and CDR2 FQGNSA. V shed 2 bases and J shed 4 bases, with 9 bases lying between them. CDR3 sequence reads: CASSLPGVYEQYF. CDR3 in DNA: TGTGCCAGCAGCTTACCGGGAGTTTACGAGCAGTACTTC.

The V and J genes are TRBV13 and TRBJ1-5; 7 bases match TRBD1. The CDR3 extends over 17 amino acids. Germline loops: CDR1 PRHDT, CDR2 FYEKMQ (reference sequence). J was trimmed by 1 base and V by 2 bases; bases with no gene match: 8. The chain's CDR3 is CASSLRGQGESNQPQHF. The DNA for the CDR3 is TGTGCCAGCAGCTTAAGGGGGCAGGGGGAGAGCAATCAGCCCCAGCATTTT.

The V and J genes are TRBV5-1 and TRBJ2-3; TRBD2 matches at 8 bases. Germline V CDR1 and CDR2: SGHRS, YFSETQ. The CDR3 is made up of 15 amino acids. V lost 4 bases to trimming and J lost 2 bases; unmatched junction nucleotides: 6. The CDR3 nucleotides read TGCGCCAGCAGCCCTACTAGCGGAGTCACAGATACGCAGTATTTT. Protein product: CASSPTSGVTDTQYF.

The rearrangement uses TRBV6-6 and TRBJ1-5; D ambiguous. CDR1 MNHNY and CDR2 SVGAGI come from the germline V gene (reference sequence). V lost 2 bases and J 2 bases, leaving 7 bases between the germline ends. The CDR3 extends over 14 amino acids. CDR3 nucleotide sequence: TGTGCCAGCAGTTACGGGCAGGGCAATCAGCCCCAGCATTTT. This gives the protein CASSYGQGNQPQHF.

The chain joins TRBV19 to TRBJ1-1; 9 bases are a match to TRBD1. The V segment lost 5 bases and the J segment 5 bases; nucleotides outside the gene matches: 9. The CDR3 spans 15 residues. The germline gives CDR1 LNHDA, CDR2 SQIVND (reference sequence). For the CDR3, the DNA is TGTGCCAGTAGTGAGGGGACAGGGAGGCGGACTGAAGCTTTCTTT. Encoded protein: CASSEGTGRRTEAFF.

V and J are TRBV19 and TRBJ1-5, with 8 bases identical to TRBD1. This CDR3 comprises 16 residues. Germline CDR1 LNHDA, CDR2 SQIVND (reference sequence). Germline trimming cut 7 bases from V and 6 bases from J; bases unmatched to any gene: 14. In nucleotides, the CDR3 is TGTGCCAGTAAAGGGGGGCAGGGGGCGCTAGGTCAGCCCCAGCATTTT. Protein product: CASKGGQGALGQPQHF.

On this clone itself: An end of the junction differs from the germline gene, which may be a read error. This chain joins TRBV2 and TRBJ2-2, with 11 nucleotides matching TRBD2. CDR3 size: 16 residues. Germline V gives CDR1 SNHLY, CDR2 FYNNEI. CDR3 region: CARRGGTSGYGGELFF. The CDR3 DNA reads as TGTGCCCGCAGGGGGGGGACTAGCGGTTACGGCGGGGAGCTGTTTTTT.

This chain links TRBV28 with TRBJ1-5; 7 positions match TRBD1. The CDR3 loop spans 15 amino acids. J gave up 4 bases and V 6 bases, and 9 bases lay outside the gene matches. The germline CDR1 and CDR2 sequences are MDHEN and SYDVKM. The CDR3 nucleotides are TGTGCCAGCAGGCCTTTTCGACAGGGAAATCAGCCCCAGCATTTT. This sequence encodes CASRPFRQGNQPQHF. Full variable domain (remainder filled in from reference TRBV28 and TRBJ1-5): DVKVTQSSRYLVKRTGEKVFLECVQDMDHENMFWYRQDPGLGLRLIYFSYDVKMKEKGDIPEGYSVSREKKERFSLILESASTNQTSMYLCASRPFRQGNQPQHFGDGTRLSIL.

The chain joins TRBV3-1 (or the pseudogene TRBV3-2) to TRBJ1-3; D is possibly TRBD1 (6 bases). The CDR3 spans 18 residues. V lost 0 bases to trimming and J lost 0 bases, with 15 bases between them. Germline CDR1 reads LGHDT; CDR2 reads YNNKEL (reference sequence). The CDR3 DNA is TGTGCCAGCAGCCAAGATCTGGGCAGGGGACACTCTGGAAACACCATATATTTT. Translating gives CASSQDLGRGHSGNTIYF.

The V gene is TRBV6-5, the J gene TRBJ1-2, with a possible D match to TRBD1 (6 bases). The CDR3 totals 13 residues. Trimming took 7 bases from V and 7 from J, leaving 16 bases between them. Germline V lookup: CDR1 MNHEY, CDR2 SVGAGI. CDR3 sequence: CASKGGTRGGYTF. In nucleotides, the CDR3 is TGTGCCAGCAAGGGGGGGACCAGGGGTGGCTACACCTTC.